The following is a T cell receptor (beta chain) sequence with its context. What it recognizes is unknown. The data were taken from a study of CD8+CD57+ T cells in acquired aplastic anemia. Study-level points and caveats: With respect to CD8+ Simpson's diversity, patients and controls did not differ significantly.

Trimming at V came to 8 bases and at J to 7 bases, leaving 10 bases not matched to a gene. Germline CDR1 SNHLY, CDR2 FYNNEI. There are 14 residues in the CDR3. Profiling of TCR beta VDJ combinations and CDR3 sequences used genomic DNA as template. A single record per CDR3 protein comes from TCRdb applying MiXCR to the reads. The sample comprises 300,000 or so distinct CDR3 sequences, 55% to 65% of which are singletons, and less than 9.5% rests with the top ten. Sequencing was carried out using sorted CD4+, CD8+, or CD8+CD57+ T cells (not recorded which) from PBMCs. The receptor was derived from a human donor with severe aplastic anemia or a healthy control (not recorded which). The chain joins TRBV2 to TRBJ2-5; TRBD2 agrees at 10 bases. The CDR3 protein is CASVSGTSDGTQYF. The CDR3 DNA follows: TGTGCCAGCGTTTCCGGGACTAGCGACGGGACCCAGTACTTC.